This T cell receptor (beta chain) was found in a study of cytomegalovirus exposure and HLA in healthy donors (TCRdb year 2017). For the study in its entirety: An earlier analysis of some 600 of the donors reported roughly 300 Gb of sequence data and 117 million unique TCR beta sequences obtained from about 200 million T cells. An early release that covered more than 550 HLA-typed donors contained about 300 gigabases of sequencing data and tens of millions of unique TCR sequences. Of the approximately 400 genotyped donors, about 84% fell in the genetic ancestry cluster associated with self-reported Caucasian donors. The study aimed to test whether signatures of past pathogen exposure could be identified by cataloging public T cell receptors. The study used immunosequencing to profile the T cell repertoires of hundreds of subjects and linked those repertoires to cytomegalovirus serostatus. A separate validation cohort of over a hundred different subjects was used in addition to the 666-subject first cohort. To predict cytomegalovirus infection status, the study brought together high-throughput TCR immunosequencing, statistical association of individual TCRs with disease status, and machine learning. To study patterns of TCR occurrence, a later analysis re-analyzed previously published TCR beta repertoires from several hundred donors and added high-resolution HLA genotyping. The later analysis used no new phenotypic data to find candidate immune exposures, relying instead on TCR beta sequences and their occurrence across donors. In an earlier analysis of 500 to 650 of the donors, high-throughput TCR beta sequencing was used to judge whether each TCR beta V gene segment behaved as functional or pseudogenic. Donor age, sex, ethnicity and CMV serostatus were collected together with the repertoire data. Genome-wide SNP genotypes for about three fifths of the roughly 670 donors were used in a later genetic analysis, which treated that subset as a discovery cohort. Every repertoire in the discovery cohort had been generated on one and the same sequencing platform. Class I and class II HLA loci were covered by the typing at four-digit resolution. Typing coverage differed by locus: A, B, C, DRB1 and DQB1 were typed in about 620-640 donors, DQA1 in about 510, DPA1 in approximately 600, and DPB1 in around 440. Roughly five DR-DQ haplotypes were handled as single units for association and clustering, since linkage in the cohort was strong. Across 398 genotyped donors of the cohort, an average of approximately 240,000 unique TCR beta nucleotide sequences per donor were sequenced, and 15% to 20% of those sequences were non-productive.

Comments on this clone: Its recognized antigen is unknown. It has no much larger one-base neighbor in the sample; base qualities were not kept.

Taken from the germline V gene (reference sequence), the CDR1 and CDR2 loops are MNHNY and SVGAGI. The CDR3 contains 16 residues, cysteine and phenylalanine counted. Of the read, only the CDR3 DNA is kept; its 48 bases are in frame from base 1. V and J are truncated by 0 bases and 7 bases respectively, leaving an intervening sequence of 16 bases. Paper-wide results and their limitations: When HLA alleles, especially DR and DQ, strongly co-occurred, attributing TCR associations to individual alleles was difficult. According to the authors, the approach could potentially be generalized to other disease states and immunological phenotypes. Most CMV-associated TCR beta chains appeared to be HLA-restricted in a later analysis, and the HLA associations seemed to be driven largely by CMV exposure. The sequencing pipeline was judged likely to have produced a cluster of highly shared sequence variants as a technical artifact. Specific HLA alleles were associated with 15,000 to 20,000 TCR beta sequences at a false discovery rate of 0.05 in a later analysis. A total of 164 TCR beta chains were listed by the study as associated with cytomegalovirus. Compared with equally common non-associated chains, HLA-associated TCR beta chains in a later analysis were more clonally expanded and had lower generation probabilities. Because the 87-base-pair reads could not distinguish some IMGT-functional V segments, including TRBV6-2 and TRBV6-3, those segments were excluded. A further reported finding was that TCR beta sequences accurately predicted the HLA-A and HLA-B alleles for most subjects in the first cohort. Because counts were too low, about 18 rarely observed V segments, including chromosome 9 orphons, were excluded from the earlier analysis of under 650 of the donors. Compared with the approximately 670-donor mean, donors in an Asian-associated ancestry cluster had fewer N-insertions in productive TCRs, according to a later genetic analysis. Sequencing depth was assumed to be roughly uniform across donors in the presence/absence analyses, though that assumption may not hold. In vitro tests confirmed that a few of the cytomegalovirus-associated TCR beta chains recognize cytomegalovirus antigens. According to a later analysis, TCR association rates differed among HLA loci, with DRB1 alleles showing the most associated TCRs and HLA-C alleles showing the fewest. While some public TCRs were present in many individuals, most TCR sequences turned up only very rarely across donors. For the cohort, immune exposure information was limited to CMV serostatus. A later genetic analysis associated a missense DCLRE1C variant with V-gene and J-gene trimming of TCR beta chains, and an independent cohort replicated the association. Because HLA typing was missing for some donors at each locus, association tests included only the typed subset. A later analysis reported that several top co-occurrence clusters appeared linked to parvovirus B19, influenza, CMV and Epstein-Barr virus. Correlated functional status among segregating V segments might be attributable to linkage disequilibrium, but an unknown experimental factor could not be ruled out. This cohort had only TCR beta chains sequenced, and the lack of alpha or paired-chain data limited which features could be detected. Broadly in line with IMGT annotations, most TCR beta V segments showed up in productive rearrangements about 87% or about 30% of the time in an earlier analysis of several hundred of the donors. Cytomegalovirus status was reported to be diagnosed by the classifier with high specificity and sensitivity in both the original and validation cohorts.

In total, 630 or so healthy bone marrow donors made up the cohort. All cohort members were sampled while nominally healthy, although unrecorded immune exposures were likely present. The donor tested CMV seropositive and was one of the 289 seropositive cohort members. Each donor provided a peripheral blood sample, and peripheral blood mononuclear cells were used for TCR beta sequencing. The Qiagen DNeasy Blood Extraction Kit was used to extract genomic DNA from the blood cell samples. The library was prepared using the immunoSEQ multiplex PCR assay. The multiplex PCR relied on a mix of 60 forward primers for TCR Vbeta segments and 13 reverse primers for TCR Jbeta segments. A multiplex PCR assay on genomic DNA amplified the CDR3 region of rearranged TCR beta genes. Amplified TCR beta libraries were sequenced as 87-base-pair reads on the Illumina HiSeq System. The authors processed their data as follows. A later analysis counted some 74 million unique TCR beta chains across the 670 or so repertoires, and 10 million to 11 million of these chains were shared by at least two donors. To remove PCR and sequencing errors, raw reads were error-corrected and collapsed into unique sequences using a nearest-neighbor algorithm that merged closely related sequences. To assign V, D and J gene segments, CDR3 sequences were aligned to IMGT reference sequences. For a sequence to be retained, at least a six-nucleotide match to both a V gene segment and a J gene segment was required. A rearrangement counted as productive if the CDR3 had no stop codons and remained in frame with V and J, and every other rearrangement counted as non-productive. CDR3 was defined by IMGT convention, running from the second conserved V-encoded cysteine to the conserved J-encoded phenylalanine. Sequences without an unambiguous match to a single V gene segment were excluded from the earlier analysis of 500 to 700 of the donors. An earlier analysis of 450 to 650 of the donors called V segments functional above 56.7% productive rearrangements and segregating when the between-donor standard deviation exceeded 5%. A statistical classification framework was developed to diagnose cytomegalovirus status using the catalog of TCR beta chain sequences. A later analysis assigned V and J genes by comparing TCR nucleotide sequences with IMGT/GENE-DB human TR gene sequences. Using the TCRdist pipeline, a later analysis assigned CDR3 sequences along with most-parsimonious VDJ recombination scenarios. In a later analysis, each TCR beta chain was defined by its CDR3 amino acid sequence together with its V-gene family, and reads without a unique V-gene family were excluded. To address suspected cross-contamination and a sequencing artifact, a later analysis removed 592 highly shared, low-generation-probability nucleotide sequences. A later analysis calculated a clonal expansion index for each public chain from normalized within-repertoire ranks of inferred template counts. Generation probabilities in a later analysis came from a VDJ recombination model fitted to out-of-frame rearrangements, and those results were checked against IGoR. Hypergeometric tests were used in a later analysis to score TCR-TCR, TCR-HLA and TCR-CMV co-occurrence, with a repertoire-size bias correction applied to the TCR pairs. False discovery rates were estimated in a later analysis by permuting HLA or CMV assignments 20 times. In a later analysis, co-occurring TCRs were grouped using DBSCAN, with TCRdist sequence similarity added in when clustering inside HLA-allele-positive subsets. Repertoires with fewer than 30,000 or more than 120,000 public chains, plus five repertoires with anomalous nucleotide sharing, were excluded from co-occurrence clustering. TCRdb limited this immuneACCESS table to in-frame rearrangements with V and J called. A share of clones is missing; checked studies link under half to unresolved V genes, and the rest is unexplained. The V and J calls and clone size were taken over from that table, and D and trimming were inferred from the DNA. A total of about 180,000 clones appear in this sample, around 82% of them only once. The ten largest clones add up to 2% to 2.5% of the sample.

This receptor chain uses TRBV6-6 and TRBJ2-1, and the D gene may be TRBD2, 7 bases matching. This receptor was taken from a woman aged 30 to 39 in good health and CMV-seropositive. Sequencing input: PBMCs. The sequence in DNA is TGTGCCAGCAGTTACTCGACGCGAGGGGGGGCAAATGAGCAGTTCTTC. Its coded protein is CASSYSTRGGANEQFF.